This T cell receptor (beta chain) was identified in a study of CD8 T cells in ankylosing spondylitis. Study conclusions and caveats: Disease-associated clones were reportedly significantly overrepresented in matched ankylosing spondylitis synovial fluid. Reactive arthritis synovial fluid and blood previously showed some of these motif variants. Disease-linked clones were found to be CD8+ and relatively rare in peripheral blood.

At least ten counts were recorded for this clonotype. Its antigen is unidentified. TCRdb reanalysed the 5' RACE reads using MiXCR and keeps one entry per CDR3 protein. The sample yields 250,000 or so distinct CDR3 sequences, about a sixth seen once. CDR3 length: 13 residues. Germline V gene data show CDR1 as SGHRS and CDR2 as YFSETQ. The V end lost 3 bases, the J end lost 4 bases, and 10 bases lay between the germline ends. The TCR sequence derives from a male donor with ankylosing spondylitis or in good health (not recorded which). What was sequenced was blood, either unsorted or a sorted T cell fraction (not recorded which). The genes are TRBV5-1 and TRBJ1-2, with D hard to call. CDR3 nucleotide sequence: TGCGCCAGCAGCTCCTCGGGCCTCTATGGCTACACCTTC. This translates into CASSSSGLYGYTF. The full variable domain, in which reference TRBV5-1 and TRBJ1-2 provide the parts outside the CDR3, is KAGVTQTPRYLIKTRGQQVTLSCSPISGHRSVSWYQQTPGQGLQFLFEYFSETQRNKGNFPGRFSGRQFSNSRSEMNVSTLELGDSALYLCASSSSGLYGYTFGSGTRLTVV.